This passage covers 15 T cell receptor beta chains from one sample sequenced in a study of lymphopenia after photon versus proton radiotherapy. Only in-frame clones appear in the TCRdb table, and some are missing; sequencing was by immunoSEQ multiplex PCR. The sample lists 70,000 to 95,000 clones; around 83% were seen once. Specimen: peripheral blood, collected from a patient treated with proton-based radiotherapy. The receptors originated from a man aged 55 to 70 with pancreatic cancer.

V is TRBV4-1 and J is TRBJ2-1; either TRBD1 or TRBD2 may supply D (6 bases each). With 0 bases removed from V and 8 bases from J, the gap between germline ends came to 20 bases. Germline lookup yields CDR1 MGHRA and CDR2 YSYEKL. This CDR3 spans 17 amino acids. CDR3 region: CASSQEGGTPVPDEQFF. The CDR3 bases are TGCGCCAGCAGCCAAGAAGGGGGGACTCCCGTTCCCGATGAGCAGTTCTTC.

This chain joins TRBV9 and TRBJ2-7; the D is unclear. Trimming removed 7 bases at V and 2 bases at J, with 4 bases between. CDR3 length equals 10 residues. Germline loops: CDR1 SGDLS, CDR2 YYNGEE. In DNA, the CDR3 is TGTGCCAGCCGGACCTACGAGCAGTACTTC. This encodes CASRTYEQYF.

This clone appeared a single time. V usage is TRBV27 and J usage is TRBJ2-7; TRBD2 matches 8 bases. CDR3 length equals 13 residues. V lost 3 bases and J lost 4; bases outside the gene matches: 2. Germline values: CDR1 MNHEY, CDR2 SMNVEV (reference sequence). For the CDR3, the DNA is TGTGCCAGCAGTTTTGCGGGAGGTTACGAGCAGTACTTC. This translates into CASSFAGGYEQYF.

V is TRBV5-4 and J is TRBJ2-3; 10 bases align to TRBD2. The trim removed 2 bases at V and 3 bases at J, leaving 3 bases unmatched. The CDR3 is 15 amino acids. Germline V gene data show CDR1 as SGHNT and CDR2 as YYREEE (reference sequence). As DNA, the CDR3 is TGTGCCAGCAGCTTACTAGCGGGATTGACAGATACGCAGTATTTT. Translated, it gives CASSLLAGLTDTQYF.

The chain employs TRBV30 and TRBJ1-4; a weak D match, TRBD1 (5 bases). CDR1 GTSNPN and CDR2 SVGIG come from the germline V gene (reference sequence). The V gene lost 3 bases and the J gene lost 5 bases, with 16 bases spanning the gap. This CDR3 spans 15 amino acids. CDR3 residues: CAWRIPGGANEKLFF. The CDR3 DNA is TGTGCCTGGAGAATTCCGGGCGGGGCGAATGAAAAACTGTTTTTT.

The V gene is TRBV6-1, the J gene TRBJ1-4; D unclear. The V and J ends lost 2 bases and 8 bases respectively, with 6 bases between them. The germline CDR1 and CDR2 sequences are MNHNS and SASEGT. CDR3 length equals 12 residues. This chain's CDR3 is CASSERVEKLFF. DNA for the CDR3: TGTGCCAGCAGTGAACGCGTGGAAAAACTGTTTTTT.

The genes are TRBV5-6 and TRBJ1-2; 10 nucleotides agree with TRBD1. Unmatched junction bases numbered 4, after V lost 4 bases and J lost 7 bases. The CDR3 covers 13 residues. The V gene's germline CDR1 is SGHDT and CDR2 YYEEEE. In DNA form, the CDR3 reads TGTGCCAGCAGCCAGACAGGGGGCTCTGGCTACACCTTC. Translated: CASSQTGGSGYTF.

This clone was recorded only once. The chain carries TRBV6-5 and TRBJ2-2; the D gene could be TRBD1 or TRBD2 (5 bases each). V was clipped by 0 bases and J by 7 bases, with 9 bases between them. The CDR3 has 14 residues. From germline, CDR1 is MNHEY and CDR2 SVGAGI. CDR3 protein: CASSYSGDGGELFF. DNA of the CDR3: TGTGCCAGCAGTTACTCCGGGGACGGCGGGGAGCTGTTTTTT.

This clone turned up a few times. The V and J genes are TRBV11-2 and TRBJ2-7; D is unclear. Germline V CDR1 and CDR2: SGHAT, FQNNGV. The V end lost 0 bases, the J end lost 3 bases, and 12 bases lay between the germline ends. This CDR3 region has 15 residues. CDR3 amino acids: CASSLESPQVYEQYF. CDR3 bases: TGTGCCAGCAGCTTAGAGTCTCCCCAAGTCTACGAGCAGTACTTC. The whole variable domain, filled in from reference TRBV11-2 and TRBJ2-7, reads EAGVAQSPRYKIIEKRQSVAFWCNPISGHATLYWYQQILGQGPKLLIQFQNNGVVDDSQLPKDRFSAERLKGVDSTLKIQPAKLEDSAVYLCASSLESPQVYEQYFGPGTRLTVT.

The CDR3 reads CASSRDHRDTQYF. The CDR3, as DNA: TGTGCCAGCAGCCGAGACCACCGAGATACGCAGTATTTT. V gene TRBV25-1 combines with J gene TRBJ2-3; D unclear. Per germline, CDR1 MGHDK and CDR2 SYGVNS. This CDR3 comprises 13 residues. V was cut by 6 bases and J by 5 bases, with 12 bases left in between. The whole variable domain, remainder taken from reference TRBV25-1 and TRBJ2-3, is EADIYQTPRYLVIGTGKKITLECSQTMGHDKMYWYQQDPGMELHLIHYSYGVNSTEKGDLSSESTVSRIRTEHFPLTLESARPSHTSQYLCASSRDHRDTQYFGPGTRLTVL.

The chain couples TRBV5-4 to TRBJ1-1, with D perhaps TRBD1 (6 bases). Germline CDR1 SGHNT, CDR2 YYREEE (reference sequence). The CDR3 contains 13 residues. V was trimmed by 0 bases and J by 11 bases, leaving 14 bases between them. CDR3 in DNA: TGTGCCAGCAGCTTGGACAGGGAAGGATGGGCTTTCTTT. Protein product: CASSLDREGWAFF.

The chain has TRBV11-2 and TRBJ2-7, with D maybe TRBD1 (6 bases). This CDR3 spans 13 amino acids. Trimming cost V 8 bases and J 2 bases, with 13 bases left between them. Germline lookup yields CDR1 SGHAT and CDR2 FQNNGV. CDR3 loop: CASCRDTPYEQYF. DNA for the CDR3: TGTGCCAGCTGCCGGGACACCCCCTACGAGCAGTACTTC.

The chain has TRBV9 and TRBJ2-1; TRBD2 agrees at 10 bases. V was clipped by 3 bases and J by 3 bases; unmatched bases: 3. This CDR3 contains 15 residues. Germline V CDR1 and CDR2: SGDLS, YYNGEE. The CDR3 sequence is CASSAGLAVYNEQFF. CDR3 nucleotide sequence: TGTGCCAGCAGCGCCGGACTAGCGGTCTACAATGAGCAGTTCTTC.

The chain is built from TRBV11-3 and TRBJ2-3, with D possibly being TRBD1 or TRBD2 (6 bases each). V lost 5 bases and J 2 bases, leaving 23 bases between the germline ends. Germline V CDR1 and CDR2: SGHNT, YENEEA. This CDR3 is 18 amino acids long. CDR3 sequence reads: CASSPLGGGWRFTDTQYF. The CDR3 bases are TGTGCCAGCAGCCCCCTGGGGGGCGGCTGGAGGTTCACAGATACGCAGTATTTT.

The gene calls are TRBV7-9 and TRBJ2-3, with TRBD1 as a possible D gene (6 bases). The CDR3 covers 15 residues. CDR1 and CDR2 from the germline V gene are SEHNR and FQNEAQ (reference sequence). With 8 bases removed from V and 1 base from J, the gap between germline ends came to 16 bases. The DNA for the CDR3 is TGTGCCAGCGCGGTAGGGGGAGATGGCACAGATACGCAGTATTTT. Its protein product is CASAVGGDGTDTQYF.